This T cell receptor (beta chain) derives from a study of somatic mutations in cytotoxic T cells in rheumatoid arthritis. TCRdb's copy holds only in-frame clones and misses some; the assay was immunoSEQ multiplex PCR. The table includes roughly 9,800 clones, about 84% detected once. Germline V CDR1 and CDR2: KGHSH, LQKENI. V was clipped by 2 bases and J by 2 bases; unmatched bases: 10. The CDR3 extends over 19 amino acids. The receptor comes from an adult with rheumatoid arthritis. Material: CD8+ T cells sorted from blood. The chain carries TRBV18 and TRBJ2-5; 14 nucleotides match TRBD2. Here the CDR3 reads CASSPTGLAGGPSQETQYF. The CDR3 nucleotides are TGTGCCAGCTCACCAACCGGACTAGCGGGGGGACCTTCTCAAGAGACCCAGTACTTC.